The entry below gives a single TCR beta chain sequence along with its context. What it binds is not known. This specimen belongs to a study of cytomegalovirus exposure and HLA in healthy donors. Turning to the study itself: Previous work identified 90 million to 130 million unique TCR beta sequences from around 200 million T cells. A data release that came early held about 89 million unique TCRs from HLA-typed donors.

PCR involved 60 Vbeta and 13 Jbeta primers. TCRdb keeps only in-frame clones here, not all; method: immunoSEQ multiplex PCR. This sample's table has around 110,000 clones. Notes on the study in general: A classifier reportedly called cytomegalovirus status with high sensitivity and specificity. Later analysis showed most CMV-associated TCR beta chains appearing HLA-restricted.

The clonotype was recovered from a man under 40 in good health and CMV-seronegative. The sample was PBMCs.

This chain's CDR3 is CASSLSSGTGVLTF. The CDR3 region has the DNA TGTGCCAGCAGTTTATCATCCGGAACGGGGGTCCTGACTTTC. The chain links TRBV27 to TRBJ2-6, with D tentatively TRBD2 (5 bases). V was shortened by 0 bases and J by 13 bases, with 13 bases between the two germline ends. Per germline, CDR1 MNHEY and CDR2 SMNVEV (reference sequence). This CDR3 spans 14 amino acids.